This T cell receptor beta chain was documented in a study of blood T cell repertoires in COVID-19. Across the study: Donors in the United States, Italy and Spain gave samples during acute or convalescent COVID-19. T cells, B-cell-depleted T cells, or PBMCs supplied cDNA or gDNA.

Original handling: The authors estimated nucleated cell counts from reference gene primer amplification. Sequenced by immunoSEQ multiplex PCR; TCRdb stores in-frame clones only, minus some. The D gene and trimming were derived from the DNA, and the V and J assignments and clone size from that table. Counted here are around 250,000 clones, roughly 89% occurring once; the ten biggest clones make up less than 5%. Trimming pared 4 bases from V and 0 bases from J, leaving 9 bases between. The CDR3 covers 14 residues. Germline V lookup: CDR1 SNHLY, CDR2 FYNNEI. This chain connects TRBV2 to TRBJ1-1; D perhaps matches TRBD1 (6 bases). The source material was peripheral blood. The receptor comes from a woman aged 40-49 years who had recovered from COVID-19. The CDR3 bases are TGTGCCAGCAGTGCGGGACACCTGAACACTGAAGCTTTCTTT. It codes for CASSAGHLNTEAFF.